Listed below are T cell receptor beta chains from one sample, sequenced in a study of blood T cell repertoires in COVID-19. Profiled with immunoSEQ multiplex PCR; TCRdb holds only in-frame clones, not every one. This table has around 25,000 clones, 88% appearing once. The sequenced sample consisted of peripheral blood. These receptors were taken from a woman in her 50s with active COVID-19. The CDR3 runs from the conserved cysteine through the conserved F or W. A D gene is named only where the DNA matches it firmly. Clone size appears in some rows only: once, few, many, or a class for an expanded clone.

D gene: TRBD2
J gene: TRBJ2-1
clone size: -
V gene: TRBV5-1
CDR3 DNA: TGCGCCAGCAGCTTGGAACTAGCGGGAGTGGGTGAGCAGTTCTTC
CDR3 protein: CASSLELAGVGEQFF

D gene: TRBD1
J gene: TRBJ1-1
clone size: -
V gene: TRBV7-2
CDR3 DNA: TGTGCCAGCAGACCCTCGGCAGGGGGCCTATCGAGCACTGAAGCTTTCTTT
CDR3 protein: CASRPSAGGLSSTEAFF

D gene: TRBD1
J gene: TRBJ2-3
clone size: -
V gene: TRBV29-1
CDR3 DNA: TGCAGCGGACTATTCGACAGGGTATATCCAGATACGCAGTATTTT
CDR3 protein: CSGLFDRVYPDTQYF

D gene: TRBD1
J gene: TRBJ1-5
clone size: -
V gene: TRBV6-5
CDR3 DNA: TGTGCCAGCAGGCCCGGGACAGGGAGAAATCAGCCCCAGCATTTT
CDR3 protein: CASRPGTGRNQPQHF

D gene: -
J gene: TRBJ1-1
clone size: few
V gene: TRBV7-9
CDR3 DNA: TGTGCCAGCAGCTTTGCAGGGACAAACACTGAAGCTTTCTTT
CDR3 protein: CASSFAGTNTEAFF

D gene: -
J gene: TRBJ1-1
clone size: few
V gene: TRBV28
CDR3 DNA: TGTGCCAGCAGTTTCCGAGGAGGAGGGAACACTGAAGCTTTCTTT
CDR3 protein: CASSFRGGGNTEAFF

D gene: -
J gene: TRBJ2-7
clone size: -
V gene: TRBV5-1
CDR3 DNA: TGCGCCAGCAGCCCTGACGGGGTCAACTCCTACGAGCAGTACTTC
CDR3 protein: CASSPDGVNSYEQYF

D gene: -
J gene: TRBJ1-5
clone size: -
V gene: TRBV19
CDR3 DNA: TGTGCCAGTAGTTCTGTGGCAGAACGCGGTCAGCCCCAGCATTTT
CDR3 protein: CASSSVAERGQPQHF

D gene: TRBD2
J gene: TRBJ2-1
clone size: -
V gene: TRBV5-4
CDR3 DNA: TGTGCCAGCAGCTGGGAGGGGAGGCCCTACAATGAGCAGTTCTTC
CDR3 protein: CASSWEGRPYNEQFF

D gene: -
J gene: TRBJ1-6
clone size: -
V gene: TRBV5-1
CDR3 DNA: TGCGCCAGCAGCTTGAGGGGCCTAAATTCACCCCTCCACTTT
CDR3 protein: CASSLRGLNSPLHF

D gene: TRBD2
J gene: TRBJ2-7
clone size: -
V gene: TRBV6-6
CDR3 DNA: TGTGCCAGCGGAGGACTAGCGGAGACCTACGAGCAGTACTTC
CDR3 protein: CASGGLAETYEQYF

D gene: -
J gene: TRBJ2-3
clone size: -
V gene: TRBV3-1/TRBV3-2
CDR3 DNA: TGTGCCAGCAGCCAAAGCAAAGAGGTGTACCGAGATACGCAGTATTTT
CDR3 protein: CASSQSKEVYRDTQYF

D gene: TRBD2
J gene: TRBJ2-1
clone size: -
V gene: TRBV2
CDR3 DNA: TGTGCCAGCGGAGCTAGCGGGAGACGTAATGAGCAGTTCTTC
CDR3 protein: CASGASGRRNEQFF

D gene: TRBD1
J gene: TRBJ2-4
clone size: -
V gene: TRBV28
CDR3 DNA: TGTGCCAGCAAAGGACAGGGGGAGGACCGAAACATTCAGTACTTC
CDR3 protein: CASKGQGEDRNIQYF

D gene: TRBD1
J gene: TRBJ1-2
clone size: -
V gene: TRBV3-1/TRBV3-2
CDR3 DNA: TGTGCCAGCAGCCAAGCAGGGGGCGGTAACTATGGCTACACCTTC
CDR3 protein: CASSQAGGGNYGYTF

D gene: TRBD1
J gene: TRBJ1-5
clone size: -
V gene: TRBV6-1
CDR3 DNA: TGTGCCAGCAGTGAAGATCCAGGGGGTCGGAATCAGCCCCAGCATTTT
CDR3 protein: CASSEDPGGRNQPQHF

D gene: TRBD1
J gene: TRBJ1-2
clone size: -
V gene: TRBV6-5
CDR3 DNA: TGTGCCAGCACCCCCGGGACAGCCTATGGCTACACCTTC
CDR3 protein: CASTPGTAYGYTF

D gene: -
J gene: TRBJ1-2
clone size: once
V gene: TRBV6-1
CDR3 DNA: TGTGCCAGCAGTGAATCTGTGTGGAGTGGCTACACCTTC
CDR3 protein: CASSESVWSGYTF

D gene: -
J gene: TRBJ2-2
clone size: -
V gene: TRBV10-3
CDR3 DNA: TGTGCCATCAGTGCTCCCTCCTTGGGCCAGGCCGGCGGGGAGCTGTTTTTT
CDR3 protein: CAISAPSLGQAGGELFF

D gene: -
J gene: TRBJ1-6
clone size: -
V gene: TRBV28
CDR3 DNA: TGTGCCAGCAGTTTAGAGCGGCGGTCGGGATCACCCCTCCACTTT
CDR3 protein: CASSLERRSGSPLHF

D gene: -
J gene: TRBJ1-4
clone size: -
V gene: TRBV27
CDR3 DNA: TGTGCCAGCAGTGCTAGACAGTTTAATGAAAAACTGTTTTTT
CDR3 protein: CASSARQFNEKLFF

D gene: -
J gene: TRBJ1-2
clone size: -
V gene: TRBV6-4
CDR3 DNA: TGTGCCAGCAGCCTCGGTAGAGGGAATAACTATGGCTACACCTTC
CDR3 protein: CASSLGRGNNYGYTF

D gene: -
J gene: TRBJ1-1
clone size: -
V gene: TRBV4-1
CDR3 DNA: TGCGCCAGCAGCCAACACTTATACCCTGAAGCTTTCTTT
CDR3 protein: CASSQHLYPEAFF

D gene: TRBD1
J gene: TRBJ1-5
clone size: -
V gene: TRBV5-5
CDR3 DNA: TGTGCCAGCAGCCCCAGGGGGGCCGCTAGCAATCAGCCCCAGCATTTT
CDR3 protein: CASSPRGAASNQPQHF

D gene: -
J gene: TRBJ2-3
clone size: -
V gene: TRBV18
CDR3 DNA: TGTGCCAGCTCACGCCCTAGCGCCAGCACAGATACGCAGTATTTT
CDR3 protein: CASSRPSASTDTQYF

D gene: TRBD1
J gene: TRBJ2-7
clone size: -
V gene: TRBV27
CDR3 DNA: TGTGCCAGCAGGGGGGACAGGGGGCGTCTCAACGAGCAGTACTTC
CDR3 protein: CASRGDRGRLNEQYF

D gene: -
J gene: TRBJ2-1
clone size: -
V gene: TRBV6-6
CDR3 DNA: TGTGCCAGCACCCCGCCCGGGAGCTCCTACAATGAGCAGTTCTTC
CDR3 protein: CASTPPGSSYNEQFF

D gene: -
J gene: TRBJ2-6
clone size: -
V gene: TRBV7-9
CDR3 DNA: TGTGCCAGCAGCCATCTCTACTCTGGGGCCAACGTCCTGACTTTC
CDR3 protein: CASSHLYSGANVLTF

D gene: -
J gene: TRBJ1-5
clone size: -
V gene: TRBV28
CDR3 DNA: TGTGCCAGCAGGCCGCTGCAGAATCAGCCCCAGCATTTT
CDR3 protein: CASRPLQNQPQHF

D gene: TRBD2
J gene: TRBJ2-1
clone size: -
V gene: TRBV9
CDR3 DNA: TGTGCCAGCAGCGTGTCTAGCGGGAGAAATTACAATGAGCAGTTCTTC
CDR3 protein: CASSVSSGRNYNEQFF

D gene: TRBD2
J gene: TRBJ2-1
clone size: -
V gene: TRBV10-3
CDR3 DNA: TGTGCCATCAGTGCTAGCGGGAACTCCTACAATGAGCAGTTCTTC
CDR3 protein: CAISASGNSYNEQFF

D gene: TRBD1
J gene: TRBJ1-4
clone size: -
V gene: TRBV29-1
CDR3 DNA: TGCAGCGCCACCGGACAGGGAGTGACTAATGAAAAACTGTTTTTT
CDR3 protein: CSATGQGVTNEKLFF

D gene: -
J gene: TRBJ2-7
clone size: -
V gene: TRBV5-1
CDR3 DNA: TGCGCCAGCAGCCCCCGCGGACTGGGAAACGAGCAGTACTTC
CDR3 protein: CASSPRGLGNEQYF

D gene: TRBD1
J gene: TRBJ1-2
clone size: -
V gene: TRBV7-6
CDR3 DNA: TGTGCCAGCAGCGCCGGACAGGGGGCGGCGAACTATGGCTACACCTTC
CDR3 protein: CASSAGQGAANYGYTF

D gene: TRBD2
J gene: TRBJ2-5
clone size: -
V gene: TRBV5-8
CDR3 DNA: TGTGCCAGCAGCCTCATCGGGGGAGGGAAAGAGACCCAGTACTTC
CDR3 protein: CASSLIGGGKETQYF

D gene: -
J gene: TRBJ2-7
clone size: -
V gene: TRBV19
CDR3 DNA: TGTGCCAGTAGTCCTCTAGGAGGGTCCTACGAGCAGTACTTC
CDR3 protein: CASSPLGGSYEQYF

D gene: -
J gene: TRBJ1-1
clone size: -
V gene: TRBV10-2
CDR3 DNA: TGCGCCAGCAGTGAGGGGCAGGGGATTTCAAACACTGAAGCTTTCTTT
CDR3 protein: CASSEGQGISNTEAFF

D gene: TRBD2
J gene: TRBJ2-1
clone size: -
V gene: TRBV30
CDR3 DNA: TGTGCCTGGAGTCTAGCGGGAGGTTCCGTGAATGAGCAGTTCTTC
CDR3 protein: CAWSLAGGSVNEQFF

D gene: TRBD2
J gene: TRBJ2-7
clone size: -
V gene: TRBV30
CDR3 DNA: TGTGCCTGGTCTCTAGCGGGAGGAAGCTCCTACGAGCAGTACTTC
CDR3 protein: CAWSLAGGSSYEQYF

D gene: -
J gene: TRBJ1-1
clone size: once
V gene: TRBV2
CDR3 DNA: TGTGCCAGCCAAATGAACACTGAAGCTTTCTTT
CDR3 protein: CASQMNTEAFF

D gene: TRBD2
J gene: TRBJ2-1
clone size: -
V gene: TRBV11-2
CDR3 DNA: TGTGCCAGCAGCTTAGGGAGCGGGAGGAACTACAATGAGCAGTTCTTC
CDR3 protein: CASSLGSGRNYNEQFF

D gene: -
J gene: TRBJ1-3
clone size: -
V gene: TRBV7-9
CDR3 DNA: TGTGCCAGCAGCTTCACAGACAAGGGAAACACCATATATTTT
CDR3 protein: CASSFTDKGNTIYF

D gene: TRBD2
J gene: TRBJ2-7
clone size: -
V gene: TRBV27
CDR3 DNA: TGTGCCAGCGGGGGACTAGCGACCTACGAGCAGTACTTC
CDR3 protein: CASGGLATYEQYF

D gene: -
J gene: TRBJ1-1
clone size: -
V gene: TRBV28
CDR3 DNA: TGTGCCAGCAGTTCGGGAGCAACTGAAGCTTTCTTT
CDR3 protein: CASSSGATEAFF

D gene: -
J gene: TRBJ1-2
clone size: -
V gene: TRBV10-1
CDR3 DNA: TGCGCCAGCAGTGAGTCTGCAGGGTCCTATGGCTACACCTTC
CDR3 protein: CASSESAGSYGYTF